This TCR beta chain emerged from a study of CD4 T cell repertoires and nickel (TCRdb year 2020). As concerns this clonotype: Its recognized antigen is unknown. No quality values exist for individual bases; no much larger clone is one base distant.

The germline V gene supplies CDR1 SGHTA and CDR2 FQGNSA. Compared with germline, V lacks 3 bases and J lacks 5 bases; bases without a gene match: 6. There are 15 amino acids in the CDR3, from cysteine to phenylalanine inclusive. Only the CDR3 DNA stays, 45 bases, in frame from base 1. Preparation of the library involved RT-PCR. Reads for this sample came from an Illumina MiSeq. TCRdb reanalyzed the raw reads on its own, using fastp at Q25 for trimming and MiXCR for clone calling, and kept in-frame beta chains. Each entry merges the rows of one CDR3 protein and shows their most common DNA and genes. The sample table records 640 or so distinct CDR3 sequences; approximately 44% of these occur just once. The ten largest clones add up to about 15% of the sample.

The sequence came from a human donor in a nickel allergy study, with or without nickel allergy (not recorded which). It is not recorded whether this sample comes from one donor or several. Sample: CD4+ T cells from blood, not recorded whether cultured. The chain employs TRBV7-2 and TRBJ2-1; 8 bases in the middle match TRBD1. The CDR3 sequence is CASSFPGQVDNEQFF. The sequenced DNA: TGTGCCAGCAGCTTCCCGGGACAGGTAGACAATGAGCAGTTCTTC.